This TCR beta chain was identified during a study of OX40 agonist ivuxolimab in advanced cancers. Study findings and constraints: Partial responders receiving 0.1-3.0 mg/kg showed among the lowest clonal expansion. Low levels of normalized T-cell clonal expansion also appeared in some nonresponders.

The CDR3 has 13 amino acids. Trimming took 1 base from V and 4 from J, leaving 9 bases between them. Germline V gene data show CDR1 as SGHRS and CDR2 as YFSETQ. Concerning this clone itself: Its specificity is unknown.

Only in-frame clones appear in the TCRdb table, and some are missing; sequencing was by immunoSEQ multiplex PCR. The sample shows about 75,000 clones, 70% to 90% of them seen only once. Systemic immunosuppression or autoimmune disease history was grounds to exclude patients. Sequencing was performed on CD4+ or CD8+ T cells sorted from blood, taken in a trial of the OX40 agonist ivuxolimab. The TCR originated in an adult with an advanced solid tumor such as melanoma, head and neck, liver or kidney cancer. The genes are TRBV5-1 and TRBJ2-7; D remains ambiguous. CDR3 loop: CASSLPANYEQYF. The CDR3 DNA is TGCGCCAGCAGCTTGCCTGCAAATTACGAGCAGTACTTC.